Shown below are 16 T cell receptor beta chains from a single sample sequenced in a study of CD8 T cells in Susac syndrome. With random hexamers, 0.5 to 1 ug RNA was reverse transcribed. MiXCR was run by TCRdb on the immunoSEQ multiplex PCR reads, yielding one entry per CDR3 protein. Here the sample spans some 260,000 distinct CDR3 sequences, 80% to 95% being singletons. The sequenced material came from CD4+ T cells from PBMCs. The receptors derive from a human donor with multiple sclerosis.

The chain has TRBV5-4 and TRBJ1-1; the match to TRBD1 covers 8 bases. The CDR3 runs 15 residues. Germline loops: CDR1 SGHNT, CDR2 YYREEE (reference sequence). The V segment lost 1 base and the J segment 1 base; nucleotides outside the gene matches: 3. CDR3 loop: CASSLQGAGNTEAFF. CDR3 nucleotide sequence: TGTGCCAGCAGCTTGCAGGGGGCGGGGAACACTGAAGCTTTCTTT.

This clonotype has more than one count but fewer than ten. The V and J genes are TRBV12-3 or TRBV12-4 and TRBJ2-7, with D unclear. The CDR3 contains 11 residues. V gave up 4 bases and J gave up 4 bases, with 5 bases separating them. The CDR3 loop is CASSSVYEQYF. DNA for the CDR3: TGTGCCAGCAGTTCCGTATACGAGCAGTACTTC.

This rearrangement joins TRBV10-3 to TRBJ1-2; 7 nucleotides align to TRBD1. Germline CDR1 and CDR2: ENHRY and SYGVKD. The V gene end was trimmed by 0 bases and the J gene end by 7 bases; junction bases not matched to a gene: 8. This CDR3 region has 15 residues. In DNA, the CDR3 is TGTGCCATCAGTGAGTCGGTTACCGGGACAGTTGGCTACACCTTC. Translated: CAISESVTGTVGYTF.

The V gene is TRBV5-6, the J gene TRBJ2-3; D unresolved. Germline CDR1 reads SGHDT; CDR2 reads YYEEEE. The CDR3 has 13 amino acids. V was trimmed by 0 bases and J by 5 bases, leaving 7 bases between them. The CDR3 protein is CASSLAEGDTQYF. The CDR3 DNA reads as TGTGCCAGCAGCTTGGCCGAAGGAGATACGCAGTATTTT.

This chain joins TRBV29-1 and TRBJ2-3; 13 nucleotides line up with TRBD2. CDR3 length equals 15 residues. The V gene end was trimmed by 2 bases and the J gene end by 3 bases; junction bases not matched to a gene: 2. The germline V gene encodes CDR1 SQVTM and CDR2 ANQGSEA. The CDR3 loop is CSVEKGLAGTDTQYF. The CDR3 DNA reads TGCAGCGTTGAAAAGGGACTAGCGGGAACAGATACGCAGTATTTT.

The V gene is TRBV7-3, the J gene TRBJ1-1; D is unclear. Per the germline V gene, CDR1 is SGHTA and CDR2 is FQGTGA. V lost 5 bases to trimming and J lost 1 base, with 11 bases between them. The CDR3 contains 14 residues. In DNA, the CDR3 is TGTGCCAGCAGCCTCCAAGGATCGAACACTGAAGCTTTCTTT. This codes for CASSLQGSNTEAFF.

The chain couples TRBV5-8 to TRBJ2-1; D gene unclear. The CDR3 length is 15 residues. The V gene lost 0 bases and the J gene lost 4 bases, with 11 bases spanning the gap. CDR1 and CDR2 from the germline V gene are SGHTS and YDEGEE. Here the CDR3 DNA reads TGTGCCAGCAGCTTGGACCCCGCTAAATACAATGAGCAGTTCTTC. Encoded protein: CASSLDPAKYNEQFF. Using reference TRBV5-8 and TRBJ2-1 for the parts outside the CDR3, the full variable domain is EAGVTQSPTHLIKTRGQQATLRCSPISGHTSVYWYQQALGLGLQFLLWYDEGEERNRGNFPPRFSGRQFPNYSSELNVNALELEDSALYLCASSLDPAKYNEQFFGPGTRLTVL.

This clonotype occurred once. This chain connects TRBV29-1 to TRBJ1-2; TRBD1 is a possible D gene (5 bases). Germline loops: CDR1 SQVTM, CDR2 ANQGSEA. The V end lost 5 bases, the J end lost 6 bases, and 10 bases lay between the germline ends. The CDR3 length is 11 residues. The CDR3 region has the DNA TGCAGCGTTCGGGGGGAGCATGGCTACACCTTC. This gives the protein CSVRGEHGYTF.

CDR3 DNA sequence: TGCAGCGCCCGAGGGACCTCTAGCACAGATACGCAGTATTTT. Translated, it gives CSARGTSSTDTQYF. This chain links TRBV29-1 with TRBJ2-3; the D call may be TRBD1 or TRBD2 (5 bases each). Trimming removed 7 bases at V and 0 bases at J, with 14 bases between. The CDR3 covers 14 residues. Germline loops: CDR1 SQVTM, CDR2 ANQGSEA.

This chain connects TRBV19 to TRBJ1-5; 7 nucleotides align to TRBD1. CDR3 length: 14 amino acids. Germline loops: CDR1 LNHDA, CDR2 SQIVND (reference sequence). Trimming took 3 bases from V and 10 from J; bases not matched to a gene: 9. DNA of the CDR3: TGTGCCAGTAGTATCGGGCAGGGGGGGCTTCCCCAGCATTTT. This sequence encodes CASSIGQGGLPQHF.

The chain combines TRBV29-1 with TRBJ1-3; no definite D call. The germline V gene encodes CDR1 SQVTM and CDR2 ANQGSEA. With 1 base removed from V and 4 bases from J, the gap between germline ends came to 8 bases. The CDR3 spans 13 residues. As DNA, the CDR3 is TGCAGCGTTGAAGGGACTCAAGGAAACACCATATATTTT. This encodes CSVEGTQGNTIYF.

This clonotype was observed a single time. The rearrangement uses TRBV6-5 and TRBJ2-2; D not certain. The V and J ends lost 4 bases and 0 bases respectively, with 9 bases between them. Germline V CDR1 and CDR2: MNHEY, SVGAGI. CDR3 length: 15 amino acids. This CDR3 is CASSSTDTNTGELFF. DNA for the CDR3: TGTGCCAGCAGTTCAACAGATACGAACACCGGGGAGCTGTTTTTT.

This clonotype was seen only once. CDR3 sequence (DNA): TGTGCCAGCAGTGAATTTATGGATGAGCAGTTCTTC. It codes for CASSEFMDEQFF. The chain recombines TRBV2 with TRBJ2-1; no definite D call. This CDR3 comprises 12 residues. CDR1 is SNHLY and CDR2 is FYNNEI in the germline V gene. Trimming left V 2 bases short and J 8 bases short, with 7 bases between. The full variable domain, in which reference TRBV2 and TRBJ2-1 provide the parts outside the CDR3, is EPEVTQTPSHQVTQMGQEVILRCVPISNHLYFYWYRQILGQKVEFLVSFYNNEISEKSEIFDDQFSVERPDGSNFTLKIRSTKLEDSAMYFCASSEFMDEQFFGPGTRLTVL.

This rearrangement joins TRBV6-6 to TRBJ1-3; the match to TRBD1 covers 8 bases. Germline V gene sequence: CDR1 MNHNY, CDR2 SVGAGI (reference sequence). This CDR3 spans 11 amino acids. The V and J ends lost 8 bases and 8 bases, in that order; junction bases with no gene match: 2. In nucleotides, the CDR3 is TGTGCCAGCGGGACAGGCTACACCATATATTTT. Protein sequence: CASGTGYTIYF.

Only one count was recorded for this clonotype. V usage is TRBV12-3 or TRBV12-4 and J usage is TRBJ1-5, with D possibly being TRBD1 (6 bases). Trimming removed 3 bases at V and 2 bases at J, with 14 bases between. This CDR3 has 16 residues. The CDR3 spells CASSLTRGPGNQPQHF. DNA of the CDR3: TGTGCCAGCAGTTTGACCCGGGGGCCGGGCAATCAGCCCCAGCATTTT.

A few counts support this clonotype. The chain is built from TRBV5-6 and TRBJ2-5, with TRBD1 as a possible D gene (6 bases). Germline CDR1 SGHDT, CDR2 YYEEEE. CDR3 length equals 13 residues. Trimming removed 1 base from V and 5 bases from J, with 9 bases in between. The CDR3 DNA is TGTGCCAGCAGCTTGTCTAGGGGGGAGACCCAGTACTTC. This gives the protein CASSLSRGETQYF.